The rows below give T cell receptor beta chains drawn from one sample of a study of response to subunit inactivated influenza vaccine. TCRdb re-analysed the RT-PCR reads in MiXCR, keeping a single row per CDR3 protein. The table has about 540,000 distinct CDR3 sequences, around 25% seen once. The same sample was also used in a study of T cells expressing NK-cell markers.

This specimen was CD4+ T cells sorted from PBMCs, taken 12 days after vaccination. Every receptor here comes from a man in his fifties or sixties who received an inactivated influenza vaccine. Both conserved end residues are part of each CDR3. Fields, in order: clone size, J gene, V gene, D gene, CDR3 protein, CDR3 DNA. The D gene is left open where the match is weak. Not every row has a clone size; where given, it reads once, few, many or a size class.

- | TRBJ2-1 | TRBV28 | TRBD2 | CASSSGTSGSREQFF | TGTGCCAGCAGTTCCGGGACTAGCGGGAGTCGTGAGCAGTTCTTC
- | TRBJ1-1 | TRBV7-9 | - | CASSSVAGGTEAFF | TGTGCCAGCAGCTCGGTAGCAGGTGGCACTGAAGCTTTCTTT
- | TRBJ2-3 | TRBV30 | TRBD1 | CALSSGTGFSDTQYF | TGTGCCTTAAGCTCCGGGACAGGGTTCTCAGATACGCAGTATTTT
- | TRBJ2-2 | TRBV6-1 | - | CASFRRNTGELFF | TGTGCCAGCTTTAGGAGGAACACCGGGGAGCTGTTTTTT
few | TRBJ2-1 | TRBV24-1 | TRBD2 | CATSLGLAGVNEQFF | TGTGCCACCAGTTTGGGGCTAGCGGGAGTCAATGAGCAGTTCTTC
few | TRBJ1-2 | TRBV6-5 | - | CASSYSNGGGYTF | TGTGCCAGCAGTTACTCGAATGGGGGTGGCTACACCTTC
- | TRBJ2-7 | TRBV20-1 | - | CSARAWQVLSYEQYF | TGCAGTGCTAGAGCTTGGCAGGTACTATCCTACGAGCAGTACTTC
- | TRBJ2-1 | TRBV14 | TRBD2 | CASSQSGNYNEQFF | TGTGCCAGCAGCCAAAGCGGGAACTACAATGAGCAGTTCTTC
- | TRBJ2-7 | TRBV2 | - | CASRRGLLSYEQYF | TGTGCCAGCCGGAGGGGGCTCCTCTCCTACGAGCAGTACTTC
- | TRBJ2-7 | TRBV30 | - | CAWSEGYEQYF | TGTGCCTGGAGTGAAGGCTACGAGCAGTACTTC
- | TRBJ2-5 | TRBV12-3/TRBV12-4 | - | CASAPSISGGETQYF | TGTGCCAGCGCTCCAAGCATTAGCGGCGGCGAGACCCAGTACTTC
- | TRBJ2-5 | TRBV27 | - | CASSSRQEQETQYF | TGTGCCAGCAGTTCCCGACAGGAGCAAGAGACCCAGTACTTC
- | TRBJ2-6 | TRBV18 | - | CASSPQVSAGRIGANVLTF | TGTGCCAGCTCACCGCAAGTGAGTGCAGGCCGGATAGGGGCCAACGTCCTGACTTTC
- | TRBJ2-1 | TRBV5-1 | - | CASSYGKSQGEQFF | TGCGCCAGTAGCTACGGTAAGAGTCAGGGTGAGCAGTTCTTC
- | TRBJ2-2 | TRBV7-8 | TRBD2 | CASKALATNTGELFF | TGTGCCAGCAAAGCACTAGCGACGAACACCGGGGAGCTGTTTTTT
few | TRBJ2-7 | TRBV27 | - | CASSMGLVGSEQYF | TGTGCCAGCAGTATGGGCCTAGTAGGCTCCGAGCAGTACTTC
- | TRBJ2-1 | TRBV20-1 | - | CSARDPRGGSYNEQFF | TGCAGTGCTAGGGATCCGCGGGGTGGCTCCTACAATGAGCAGTTCTTC
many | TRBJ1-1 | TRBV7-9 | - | CASSFGTTEAFF | TGTGCCAGCAGCTTCGGGACAACTGAAGCTTTCTTT
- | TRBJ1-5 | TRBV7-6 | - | CASSLNQGQPQHF | TGTGCCAGCAGCTTGAATCAGGGCCAGCCCCAGCATTTT
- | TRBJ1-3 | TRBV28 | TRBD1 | CASSLGDRASGNTIYF | TGTGCCAGCAGTTTAGGGGACAGGGCGTCTGGAAACACCATATATTTT
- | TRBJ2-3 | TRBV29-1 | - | CSASGSSTDTQYF | TGCAGCGCCAGCGGATCCAGCACAGATACGCAGTATTTT
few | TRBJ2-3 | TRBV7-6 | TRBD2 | CASSLLAQRGLNTDTQYF | TGTGCCAGCAGCTTACTTGCCCAGCGGGGCCTTAACACAGATACGCAGTATTTT
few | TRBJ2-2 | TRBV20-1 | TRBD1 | CSAYRGTYGELFF | TGCAGTGCGTACAGGGGGACTTACGGGGAGCTGTTTTTT
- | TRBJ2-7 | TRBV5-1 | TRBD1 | CASSGRQGGEQYF | TGCGCCAGCAGCGGCAGACAGGGCGGCGAGCAGTACTTC
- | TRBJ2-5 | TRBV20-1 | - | CSAWDGYPVQTQYF | TGCAGTGCTTGGGACGGGTATCCCGTTCAGACCCAGTACTTC
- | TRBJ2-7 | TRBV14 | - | CASSPGEGQYF | TGTGCCAGCAGCCCCGGAGAAGGGCAGTACTTC
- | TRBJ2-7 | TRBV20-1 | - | CSARGPGTRGEQYF | TGCAGTGCTAGAGGTCCCGGAACCCGGGGCGAGCAGTACTTC
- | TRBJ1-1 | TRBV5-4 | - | CASSLPPPANTEAFF | TGTGCCAGCAGCCTGCCGCCGCCGGCGAACACTGAAGCTTTCTTT
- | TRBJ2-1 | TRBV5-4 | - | CASSLGARGTINEQFF | TGTGCCAGCAGCTTGGGGGCCAGGGGTACGATCAATGAGCAGTTCTTC
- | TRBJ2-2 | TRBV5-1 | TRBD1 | CASSSQGARYTGELFF | TGCGCCAGCAGCTCCCAGGGGGCGCGGTACACCGGGGAGCTGTTTTTT
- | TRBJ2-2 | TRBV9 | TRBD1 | CASSPLAPQGAGWRDTGELFF | TGTGCCAGCAGCCCTCTAGCACCACAGGGGGCCGGATGGCGAGACACCGGGGAGCTGTTTTTT
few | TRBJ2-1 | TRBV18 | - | CASSQPSGDEQFF | TGTGCCAGCTCCCAACCGTCAGGGGATGAGCAGTTCTTC
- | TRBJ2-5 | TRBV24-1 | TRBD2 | CATSDSGLVPQETQYF | TGTGCCACCAGTGATTCGGGACTAGTACCCCAAGAGACCCAGTACTTC
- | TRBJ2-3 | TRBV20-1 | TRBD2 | CSAPPWERGTDTQYF | TGCAGTGCCCCCCCATGGGAGCGGGGAACAGATACGCAGTATTTT
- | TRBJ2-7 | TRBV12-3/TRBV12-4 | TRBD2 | CASSLPSLAGYEQYF | TGTGCCAGCAGTTTACCGTCGCTAGCGGGCTACGAGCAGTACTTC
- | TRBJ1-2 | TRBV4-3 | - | CASSPTGGGVSLNYGYTF | TGCGCCAGCAGCCCCACTGGGGGCGGAGTCTCACTTAACTATGGCTACACCTTC
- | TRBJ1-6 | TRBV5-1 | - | CASSLGTLGHSPLHF | TGCGCCAGCAGCTTGGGCACCCTCGGGCATTCACCCCTCCACTTT
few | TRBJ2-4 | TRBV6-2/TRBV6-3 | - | CASSARETGAKNIQYF | TGTGCCAGCAGTGCCCGGGAGACGGGAGCCAAAAACATTCAGTACTTC
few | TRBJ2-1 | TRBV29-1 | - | CSVASGAYNEQFF | TGCAGCGTTGCCAGCGGAGCCTACAATGAGCAGTTCTTC
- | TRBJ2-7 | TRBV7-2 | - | CASSSGFYEQYF | TGTGCCAGCAGCTCGGGCTTCTACGAGCAGTACTTC
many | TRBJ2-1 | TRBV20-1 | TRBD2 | CSILAGGRNEQFF | TGCAGTATTCTAGCGGGAGGGCGTAATGAGCAGTTCTTC
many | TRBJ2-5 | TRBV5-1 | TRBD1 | CASSYVRDSLQETQYF | TGCGCCAGCAGCTACGTCCGGGACAGTCTTCAAGAGACCCAGTACTTC
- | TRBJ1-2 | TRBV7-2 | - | CASSLVGGSDYGYTF | TGTGCCAGCAGCTTAGTGGGTGGGTCAGACTATGGCTACACCTTC
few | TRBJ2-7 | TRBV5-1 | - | CASSLYGTPGSYEQYF | TGCGCCAGCAGCTTGTACGGGACTCCCGGCTCCTACGAGCAGTACTTC
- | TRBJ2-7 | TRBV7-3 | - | CASSSPSPEQYF | TGTGCCAGCAGCTCCCCCTCTCCTGAGCAGTACTTC